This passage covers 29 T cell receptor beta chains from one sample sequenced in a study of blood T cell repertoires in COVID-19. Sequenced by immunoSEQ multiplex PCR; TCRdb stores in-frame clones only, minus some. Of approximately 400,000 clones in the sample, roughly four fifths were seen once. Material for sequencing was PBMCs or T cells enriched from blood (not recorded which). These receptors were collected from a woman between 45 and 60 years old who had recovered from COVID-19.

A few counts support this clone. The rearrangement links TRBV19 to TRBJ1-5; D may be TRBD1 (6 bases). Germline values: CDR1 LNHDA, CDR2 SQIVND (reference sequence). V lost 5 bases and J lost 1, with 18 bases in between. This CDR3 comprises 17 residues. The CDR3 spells CASSLMEGRGSNQPQHF. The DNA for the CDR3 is TGTGCCAGTAGTCTCATGGAAGGGAGGGGGAGCAATCAGCCCCAGCATTTT.

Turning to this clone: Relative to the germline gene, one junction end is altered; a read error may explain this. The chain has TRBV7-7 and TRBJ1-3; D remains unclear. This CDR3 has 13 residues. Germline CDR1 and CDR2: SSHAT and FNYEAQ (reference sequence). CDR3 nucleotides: TGTGCTAGCAGTCCCTCACCGGGAGGCACCATATATTTT. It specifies CASSPSPGGTIYF.

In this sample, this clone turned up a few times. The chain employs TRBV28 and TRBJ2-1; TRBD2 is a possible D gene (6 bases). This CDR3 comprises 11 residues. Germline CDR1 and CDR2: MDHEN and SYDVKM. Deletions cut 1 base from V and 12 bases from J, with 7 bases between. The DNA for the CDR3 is TGTGCCAGCAGTTTATTAGCGGCGCAGTTCTTC. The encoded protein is CASSLLAAQFF.

The CDR3 DNA sequence: TGTGCCAGCAGCGTAGCTCCAGGGGTAAGATACAATGAGCAGTTCTTC. This encodes CASSVAPGVRYNEQFF. The chain uses TRBV9 and TRBJ2-1; D might be TRBD1 (6 bases). The germline V and J ends were trimmed by 0 bases and 4 bases, with 14 bases remaining between them. The CDR3 loop spans 16 amino acids. CDR1 SGDLS and CDR2 YYNGEE come from the germline V gene.

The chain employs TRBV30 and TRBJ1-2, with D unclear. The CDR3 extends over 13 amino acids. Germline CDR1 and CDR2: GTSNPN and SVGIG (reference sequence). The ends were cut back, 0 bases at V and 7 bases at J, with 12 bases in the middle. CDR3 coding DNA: TGTGCCTGGAGTGTAATCCCCCGGGGTGGCTACACCTTC. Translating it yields CAWSVIPRGGYTF.

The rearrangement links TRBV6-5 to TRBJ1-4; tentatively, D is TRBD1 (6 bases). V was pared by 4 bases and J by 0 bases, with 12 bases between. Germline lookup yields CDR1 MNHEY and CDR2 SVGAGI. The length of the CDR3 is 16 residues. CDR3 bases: TGTGCCAGCAGTTCCCCCAAGGGGGCAACTAATGAAAAACTGTTTTTT. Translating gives CASSSPKGATNEKLFF.

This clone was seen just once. The CDR3 sequence: CASSHGPGRGRTSTDTQYF. The CDR3 nucleotides are TGTGCCAGCAGCCACGGGCCCGGACGGGGGAGAACTAGCACAGATACGCAGTATTTT. V usage is TRBV7-2 and J usage is TRBJ2-3; D is perhaps TRBD2 (6 bases). V dropped 5 bases and J dropped 0 bases, with 24 bases sitting between them. The CDR3 has 19 amino acids. CDR1 is SGHTA and CDR2 is FQGNSA in the germline V gene.

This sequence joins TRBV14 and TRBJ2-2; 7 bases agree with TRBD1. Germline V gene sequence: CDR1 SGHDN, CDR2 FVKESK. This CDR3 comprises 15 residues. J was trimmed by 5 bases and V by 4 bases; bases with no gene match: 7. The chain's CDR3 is CASSRGGVGTGELFF. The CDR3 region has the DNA TGTGCCAGCAGCCGAGGGGGCGTGGGGACCGGGGAGCTGTTTTTT. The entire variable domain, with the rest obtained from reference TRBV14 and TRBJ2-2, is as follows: EAGVTQFPSHSVIEKGQTVTLRCDPISGHDNLYWYRRVMGKEIKFLLHFVKESKQDESGMPNNRFLAERTGGTYSTLKVQPAELEDSGVYFCASSRGGVGTGELFFGEGSRLTVL.

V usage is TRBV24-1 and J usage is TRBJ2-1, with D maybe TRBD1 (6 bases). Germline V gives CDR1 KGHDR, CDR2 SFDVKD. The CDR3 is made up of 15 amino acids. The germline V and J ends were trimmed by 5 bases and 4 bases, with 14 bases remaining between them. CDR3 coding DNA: TGTGCCACCAGTGTTTTTCAGGGGTCTTACAATGAGCAGTTCTTC. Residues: CATSVFQGSYNEQFF.

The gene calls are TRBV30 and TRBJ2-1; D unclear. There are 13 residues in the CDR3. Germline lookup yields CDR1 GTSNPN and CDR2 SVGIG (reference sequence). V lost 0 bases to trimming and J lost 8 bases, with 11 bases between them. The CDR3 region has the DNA TGTGCCTGGAGTGTTTCAGTGGGCCATGAGCAGTTCTTC. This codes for CAWSVSVGHEQFF. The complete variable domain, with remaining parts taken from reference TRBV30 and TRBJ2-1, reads SQTIHQWPATLVQPVGSPLSLECTVEGTSNPNLYWYRQAAGRGLQLLFYSVGIGQISSEVPQNLSASRPQDRQFILSSKKLLLSDSGFYLCAWSVSVGHEQFFGPGTRLTVL.

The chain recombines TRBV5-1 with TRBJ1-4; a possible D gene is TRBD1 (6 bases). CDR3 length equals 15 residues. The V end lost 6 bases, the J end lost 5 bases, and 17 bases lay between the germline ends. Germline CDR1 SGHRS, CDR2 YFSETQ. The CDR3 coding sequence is TGCGCCAGCACCGCCCAAGCAGGGGCAAATGAAAAACTGTTTTTT. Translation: CASTAQAGANEKLFF.

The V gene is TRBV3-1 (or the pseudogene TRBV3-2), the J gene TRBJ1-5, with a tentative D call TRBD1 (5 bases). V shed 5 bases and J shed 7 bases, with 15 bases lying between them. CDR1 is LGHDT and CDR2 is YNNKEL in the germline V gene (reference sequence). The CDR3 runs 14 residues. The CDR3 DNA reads TGTGCCAGCAGCGAGGGGAGGGCCCGACAGCCCCAGCATTTT. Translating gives CASSEGRARQPQHF.

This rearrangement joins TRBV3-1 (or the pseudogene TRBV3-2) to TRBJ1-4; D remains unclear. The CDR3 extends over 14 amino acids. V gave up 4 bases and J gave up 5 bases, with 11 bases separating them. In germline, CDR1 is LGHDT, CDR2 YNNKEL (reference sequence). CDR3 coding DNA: TGTGCCAGCAGCCCCCGGTATCCCAATGAAAAACTGTTTTTT. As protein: CASSPRYPNEKLFF.

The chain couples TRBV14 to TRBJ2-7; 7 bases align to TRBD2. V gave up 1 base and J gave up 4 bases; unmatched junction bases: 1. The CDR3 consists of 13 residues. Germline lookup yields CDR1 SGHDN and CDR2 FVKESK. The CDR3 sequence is CASSQVGGYEQYF. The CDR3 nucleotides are TGTGCCAGCAGCCAAGTCGGGGGGTACGAGCAGTACTTC.

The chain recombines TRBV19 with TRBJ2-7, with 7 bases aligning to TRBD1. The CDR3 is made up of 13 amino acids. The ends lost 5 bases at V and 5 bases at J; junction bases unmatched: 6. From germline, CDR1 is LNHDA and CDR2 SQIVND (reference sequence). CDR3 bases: TGTGCCAGTAGTTCTACAGGGGTCCACGAGCAGTACTTC. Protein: CASSSTGVHEQYF.

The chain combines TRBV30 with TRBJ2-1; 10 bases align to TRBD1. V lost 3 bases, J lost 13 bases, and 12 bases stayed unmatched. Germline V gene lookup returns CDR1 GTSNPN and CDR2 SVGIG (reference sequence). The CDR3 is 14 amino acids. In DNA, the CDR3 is TGTGCCTGGAGGGAGGGACAGGGGATGAGAGACCAGTTCTTC. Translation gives CAWREGQGMRDQFF.

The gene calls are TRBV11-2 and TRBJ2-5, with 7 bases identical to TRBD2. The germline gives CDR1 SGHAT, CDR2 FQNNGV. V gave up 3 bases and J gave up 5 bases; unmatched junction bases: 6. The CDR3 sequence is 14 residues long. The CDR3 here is CASSFTSDWETQYF. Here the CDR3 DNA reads TGTGCCAGCAGCTTCACTAGCGATTGGGAGACCCAGTACTTC.

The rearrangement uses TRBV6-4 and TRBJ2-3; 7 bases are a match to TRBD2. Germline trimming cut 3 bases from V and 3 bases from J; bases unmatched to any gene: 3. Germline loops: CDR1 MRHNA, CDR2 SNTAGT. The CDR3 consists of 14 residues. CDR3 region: CASSDNSGTDTQYF. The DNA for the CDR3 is TGTGCCAGCAGTGATAATAGCGGGACAGATACGCAGTATTTT.

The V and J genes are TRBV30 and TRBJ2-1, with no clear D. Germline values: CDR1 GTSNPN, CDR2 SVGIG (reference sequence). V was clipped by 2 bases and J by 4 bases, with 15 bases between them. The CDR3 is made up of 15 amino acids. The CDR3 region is CAWSIGRSDYNEQFF. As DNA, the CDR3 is TGTGCCTGGAGTATCGGCAGGTCAGATTACAATGAGCAGTTCTTC. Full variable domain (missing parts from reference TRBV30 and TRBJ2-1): SQTIHQWPATLVQPVGSPLSLECTVEGTSNPNLYWYRQAAGRGLQLLFYSVGIGQISSEVPQNLSASRPQDRQFILSSKKLLLSDSGFYLCAWSIGRSDYNEQFFGPGTRLTVL.

This CDR3 is CASSFSGYEQYF. Here the CDR3 DNA reads TGTGCCAGCAGTTTTAGCGGGTACGAGCAGTACTTC. The chain carries TRBV6-2 or TRBV6-3 and TRBJ2-7; 7 bases are shared with TRBD2. V lost 4 bases to trimming and J lost 4 bases; unmatched junction nucleotides: 1. Germline V gene lookup returns CDR1 MNHEY and CDR2 SVGEGT. CDR3 size: 12 residues.

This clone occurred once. The CDR3 protein is CAWSWTGAQGSGNTIYF. The CDR3 nucleotides read TGTGCCTGGAGTTGGACAGGGGCCCAAGGCTCTGGAAACACCATATATTTT. This chain uses TRBV30 with TRBJ1-3, with TRBD1 identical over 9 bases. V gave up 2 bases and J gave up 0 bases; unmatched junction bases: 8. The CDR3 runs to 17 residues. Germline CDR1 is GTSNPN and CDR2 is SVGIG (reference sequence).

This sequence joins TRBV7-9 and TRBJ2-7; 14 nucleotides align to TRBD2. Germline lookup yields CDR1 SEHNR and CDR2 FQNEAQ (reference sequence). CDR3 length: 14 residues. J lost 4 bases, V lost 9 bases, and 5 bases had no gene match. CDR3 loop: CASGTSGSTYEQYF. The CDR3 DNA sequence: TGTGCCAGTGGGACTAGCGGGAGTACGTACGAGCAGTACTTC.

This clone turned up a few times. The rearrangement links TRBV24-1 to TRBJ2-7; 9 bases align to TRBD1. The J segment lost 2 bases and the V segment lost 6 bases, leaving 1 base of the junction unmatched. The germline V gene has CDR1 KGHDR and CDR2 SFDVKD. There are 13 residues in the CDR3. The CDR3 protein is CATSRDRAYEQYF. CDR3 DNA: TGTGCCACCAGTAGGGACAGGGCCTACGAGCAGTACTTC.

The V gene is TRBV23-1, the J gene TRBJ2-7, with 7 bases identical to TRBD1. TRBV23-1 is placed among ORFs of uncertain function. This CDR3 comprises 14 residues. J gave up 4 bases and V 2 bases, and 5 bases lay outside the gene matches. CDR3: CASSQTGTEYEQYF. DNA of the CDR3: TGCGCCAGCAGTCAAACCGGGACAGAATACGAGCAGTACTTC.

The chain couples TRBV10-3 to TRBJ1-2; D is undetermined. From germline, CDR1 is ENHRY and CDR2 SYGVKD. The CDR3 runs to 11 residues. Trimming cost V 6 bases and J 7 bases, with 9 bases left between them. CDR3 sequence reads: CAIRSEFGYTF. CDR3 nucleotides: TGTGCCATCAGATCAGAATTTGGCTACACCTTC.

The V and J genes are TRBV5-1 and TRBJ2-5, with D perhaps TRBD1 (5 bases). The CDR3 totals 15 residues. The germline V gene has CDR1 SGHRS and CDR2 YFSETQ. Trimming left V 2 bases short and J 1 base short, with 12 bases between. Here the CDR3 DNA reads TGCGCCAGCAGCTTACAGACAGCCACCCAAGAGACCCAGTACTTC. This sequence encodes CASSLQTATQETQYF.

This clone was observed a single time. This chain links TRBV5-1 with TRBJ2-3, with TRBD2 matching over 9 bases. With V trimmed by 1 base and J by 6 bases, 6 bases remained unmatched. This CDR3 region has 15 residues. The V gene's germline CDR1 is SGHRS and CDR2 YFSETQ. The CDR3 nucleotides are TGCGCCAGCAGCTTGCCGGGTAGCGGGAGTGATACGCAGTATTTT. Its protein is CASSLPGSGSDTQYF.

The CDR3 loop reads CASKGLRGRETQYF. In nucleotides, the CDR3 is TGTGCCTCTAAGGGTTTGAGGGGGAGAGAGACCCAGTACTTC. This chain joins TRBV2 and TRBJ2-5; possibly TRBD1 for D (6 bases). In germline, CDR1 is SNHLY, CDR2 FYNNEI. CDR3 length: 14 amino acids. V lost 11 bases, J lost 4 bases, and 20 bases lay in between.

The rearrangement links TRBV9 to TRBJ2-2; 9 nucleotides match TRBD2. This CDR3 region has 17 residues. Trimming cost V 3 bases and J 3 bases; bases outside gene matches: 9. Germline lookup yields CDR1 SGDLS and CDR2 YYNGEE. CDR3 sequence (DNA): TGTGCCAGCAGCGGCCCCCTGCGGGGGGGGGACACCGGGGAGCTGTTTTTT. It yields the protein CASSGPLRGGDTGELFF. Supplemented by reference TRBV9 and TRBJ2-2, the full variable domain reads DSGVTQTPKHLITATGQRVTLRCSPRSGDLSVYWYQQSLDQGLQFLIQYYNGEERAKGNILERFSAQQFPDLHSELNLSSLELGDSALYFCASSGPLRGGDTGELFFGEGSRLTVL.